This T cell receptor (beta chain) was sequenced for a study of OX40 agonist ivuxolimab in advanced cancers. Looking at the study overall: Ivuxolimab, an antibody that agonizes OX40 (CD134), was administered to the patients.

CDR1 and CDR2 from the germline V gene are SGHAT and FQDESV (reference sequence). Unmatched junction bases numbered 15, after V lost 5 bases and J lost 8 bases. CDR3 length: 17 amino acids. Sequenced by immunoSEQ multiplex PCR; TCRdb stores in-frame clones only, minus some. The table has about 61,000 clones, approximately 81% seen once; the top ten hold under 0.6%. This sequence was found in an adult with an advanced solid tumor such as melanoma, head and neck, liver or kidney cancer. V and J are TRBV11-1 and TRBJ2-1; TRBD2 agrees at 10 bases. Specimen: CD4+ or CD8+ T cells sorted from blood, collected in a trial of the OX40 agonist ivuxolimab. CDR3 nucleotide sequence: TGTGCCAGCAGCCCAAGGGGCGCAGCGGGAGGGCAAGATGAGCAGTTCTTC. Protein product: CASSPRGAAGGQDEQFF.